These 29 T cell receptor beta chains were all obtained from the same sample, sequenced in a study of cytomegalovirus exposure and HLA in healthy donors (dated by TCRdb to about 2017). Libraries were constructed by the immunoSEQ multiplex PCR assay. For the multiplex PCR, a mixture combining 60 forward primers for TCR Vbeta segments and 13 reverse primers for TCR Jbeta segments was used. TCRdb retrieved this table from immuneACCESS and kept in-frame rearrangements only. Not all clones are present; in checked studies, unresolved V genes account for under half, and no reason is known for the remainder. Present in this sample are some 200,000 clones, roughly four fifths of which were seen just once. The top ten clonotypes cover 1.5% to 2% of the sample. Specimen: PBMCs. Receptors originate from a man in his forties or fifties in good health and CMV-seronegative.

The chain couples TRBV7-2 to TRBJ1-5; D ambiguous. The CDR3 has 14 residues. Germline CDR1 reads SGHTA; CDR2 reads FQGNSA. V was pared by 5 bases and J by 3 bases, with 11 bases between. CDR3 in amino acids: CASSVSPNNQPQHF. In DNA form, the CDR3 reads TGTGCCAGCAGCGTTAGCCCAAACAATCAGCCCCAGCATTTT.

This clone was seen just once. V usage is TRBV2 and J usage is TRBJ2-7, with 10 bases matching TRBD2. The CDR3 is 14 residues long. Looked up from germline, CDR1 is SNHLY and CDR2 is FYNNEI. Trimming at V came to 8 bases and at J to 3 bases, leaving 7 bases not matched to a gene. The CDR3 sequence is CASALAGDNYEQYF. CDR3 DNA: TGTGCCAGCGCCCTAGCGGGAGACAACTACGAGCAGTACTTC. Combining the CDR3 with reference TRBV2 and TRBJ2-7 gives the whole variable domain EPEVTQTPSHQVTQMGQEVILRCVPISNHLYFYWYRQILGQKVEFLVSFYNNEISEKSEIFDDQFSVERPDGSNFTLKIRSTKLEDSAMYFCASALAGDNYEQYFGPGTRLTVT.

V usage is TRBV2 and J usage is TRBJ2-3; D not resolved. The CDR3 loop spans 12 amino acids. Germline V lookup: CDR1 SNHLY, CDR2 FYNNEI. Trimming pared 6 bases from V and 1 base from J, leaving 5 bases between. The CDR3 sequence: CASSQGTDTQYF. CDR3 coding DNA: TGTGCCAGCAGCCAGGGCACAGATACGCAGTATTTT.

As to this clone: Sequence at one end of the junction differs from germline and may be a read error. The chain combines TRBV6-6 with TRBJ2-7; 8 positions match TRBD1. Per germline, CDR1 MNHNY and CDR2 SVGAGI (reference sequence). CDR3 length: 15 residues. The CDR3 DNA reads TGTGCCGGCAGTTACGGGCAGGGGGCGGTCTACGAGCAGTACTTC. Protein: CAGSYGQGAVYEQYF.

The J gene is TRBJ2-3, the V gene TRBV7-2; 10 bases agree with TRBD2. Germline V gene data show CDR1 as SGHTA and CDR2 as FQGNSA. This CDR3 is built from 15 residues. Trimming cost V 5 bases and J 3 bases; bases outside gene matches: 5. CDR3 bases: TGTGCCAGCAGCCTAAGCGGGGGGGAAACAGATACGCAGTATTTT. Amino acid sequence: CASSLSGGETDTQYF.

CDR3 nucleotide sequence: TGTGCCAGCACCTCGACAAGACACACTGAAGCTTTCTTT. Its protein product is CASTSTRHTEAFF. The chain is built from TRBV6-6 and TRBJ1-1; D is ambiguous. This CDR3 has 13 amino acids. The germline V and J ends were trimmed by 7 bases and 3 bases, with 12 bases remaining between them. Germline V gives CDR1 MNHNY, CDR2 SVGAGI (reference sequence).

The chain joins TRBV7-8 to TRBJ2-1, with 11 bases identical to TRBD2. This CDR3 is 16 amino acids long. The V and J ends lost 3 bases and 3 bases, in that order; junction bases with no gene match: 4. The germline CDR1 and CDR2 sequences are SGHVS and FQNEAQ. The CDR3 nucleotides read TGTGCCAGCAGCTTCCCAGGGACTAGCGGCTACAATGAGCAGTTCTTC. Encoded protein: CASSFPGTSGYNEQFF.

This clone was counted between two and nine times. The genes are TRBV19 and TRBJ1-1; D is uncertain. V was clipped by 7 bases and J by 0 bases, with 18 bases between them. The CDR3 loop spans 16 amino acids. From germline, CDR1 is LNHDA and CDR2 SQIVND (reference sequence). In DNA form, the CDR3 reads TGTGCCAGTACCCAAAGAAATAGACAAGTGAACACTGAAGCTTTCTTT. It encodes CASTQRNRQVNTEAFF.

This chain connects TRBV10-3 to TRBJ1-5, with D possibly matching TRBD1 (6 bases). V lost 10 bases to trimming and J lost 6 bases, with 16 bases between them. This CDR3 spans 13 amino acids. Germline V gene sequence: CDR1 ENHRY, CDR2 SYGVKD. The chain's CDR3 is CATTAGDGQPQHF. For the CDR3, the DNA is TGTGCCACCACCGCAGGGGACGGTCAGCCCCAGCATTTT.

V is TRBV5-1 and J is TRBJ2-2, with D tentatively TRBD1 (5 bases). The germline V gene encodes CDR1 SGHRS and CDR2 YFSETQ. The V end lost 1 base, the J end lost 1 base, and 8 bases lay between the germline ends. This CDR3 spans 15 amino acids. The CDR3 bases are TGCGCCAGCAGCTTGCCGACAGTGAACACCGGGGAGCTGTTTTTT. Its translation is CASSLPTVNTGELFF.

This chain connects TRBV6-6 to TRBJ1-2; D ambiguous. The CDR3 consists of 11 residues. Germline CDR1 reads MNHNY; CDR2 reads SVGAGI (reference sequence). The V end lost 6 bases, the J end lost 6 bases, and 8 bases lay between the germline ends. The DNA of the CDR3 is TGTGCCAGCAGCCTACAGCATGGCTACACCTTC. This codes for CASSLQHGYTF.

The rearrangement uses TRBV29-1 and TRBJ2-5, with unresolved D. The J call is in doubt because the DNA end fits TRBJ2-7 better. From germline, CDR1 is SQVTM and CDR2 ANQGSEA. The CDR3 loop spans 10 amino acids. CDR3 residues: CSVADYEQYF. The DNA for the CDR3 is TGCAGCGTTGCAGACTACGAGCAGTACTTC.

The chain carries TRBV20-1 and TRBJ1-2; no reliable D call. Germline CDR1 is DFQATT and CDR2 is SNEGSKA (reference sequence). The ends were cut back, 3 bases at V and 8 bases at J, with 10 bases in the middle. This CDR3 spans 11 amino acids. CDR3 sequence (DNA): TGCAGTGCTAGCTCCTCAGAAGGCTACACCTTC. Translating gives CSASSSEGYTF.

This clone was seen just once. V and J are TRBV30 and TRBJ1-3; maybe TRBD1 (6 bases). The V gene's germline CDR1 is GTSNPN and CDR2 SVGIG (reference sequence). The CDR3 loop spans 13 amino acids. The ends were cut back, 4 bases at V and 4 bases at J, with 11 bases in the middle. The CDR3: CAWTTTGGNTIYF. In nucleotides, the CDR3 is TGTGCCTGGACCACCACAGGGGGAAACACCATATATTTT.

As concerns this clone: Other DNA sequences of this sample code for an identical CDR3. The chain is built from TRBV28 and TRBJ2-2, with 11 bases that match TRBD1. V trimming: 5 bases; J trimming: 4 bases; junction bases outside the gene matches: 3. The CDR3 is 15 residues long. Germline V gives CDR1 MDHEN, CDR2 SYDVKM. The CDR3 here is CASSGQGAGTGELFF. CDR3 sequence (DNA): TGTGCCAGCAGTGGACAGGGGGCGGGCACCGGGGAGCTGTTTTTT.

This chain uses TRBV5-1 with TRBJ2-2; D remains ambiguous. Trimming removed 4 bases from V and 4 bases from J, with 11 bases in between. CDR1 and CDR2 (germline): SGHRS, YFSETQ. The CDR3 spans 14 residues. CDR3 DNA sequence: TGCGCCAGCAGCGCCGCCTACAGCACCGGGGAGCTGTTTTTT. It yields the protein CASSAAYSTGELFF.

The CDR3 nucleotides read TGTGCCAGTAGTATAGACGCAGGGCGAAATGAGCAGTTCTTC. It is translated as CASSIDAGRNEQFF. J is TRBJ2-1 and V is TRBV19, with D perhaps matching TRBD1 (5 bases). With 0 bases removed from V and 7 bases from J, the gap between germline ends came to 10 bases. Per germline, CDR1 LNHDA and CDR2 SQIVND (reference sequence). The CDR3 runs to 14 residues.

Concerning this clone: The CDR3 does not end in the conserved phenylalanine or tryptophan, so this is likely a read error. The CDR3 here is CASSSSQAYEQYL. For the CDR3, the DNA is TGTGCCAGCAGCTCGTCACAGGCCTACGAGCAGTACCTC. This chain connects TRBV7-2 to TRBJ2-7; possibly TRBD1 for D (5 bases). Germline V gene data show CDR1 as SGHTA and CDR2 as FQGNSA. This CDR3 is built from 13 residues. The V gene lost 4 bases and the J gene lost 2 bases, with 9 bases spanning the gap.

As to this clone: The junction and the germline gene differ at one end; a read error may be behind it. The genes are TRBV7-8 and TRBJ1-1, with D hard to call. The CDR3 contains 13 residues. Germline V gene lookup returns CDR1 SGHVS and CDR2 FQNEAQ. The CDR3 here is CASSSGMNSEAFF. CDR3 sequence (DNA): TGTGCCAGCAGTTCCGGGATGAACTCTGAAGCTTTCTTT.

This rearrangement joins TRBV5-1 to TRBJ2-1; D unresolved. The germline CDR1 and CDR2 sequences are SGHRS and YFSETQ. The CDR3 loop spans 14 amino acids. V was trimmed by 6 bases and J by 0 bases, leaving 10 bases between them. CDR3: CASTDISSYNEQFF. As DNA, the CDR3 is TGCGCCAGCACCGACATTAGCTCCTACAATGAGCAGTTCTTC. Together with reference TRBV5-1 and TRBJ2-1, the CDR3 gives the full variable domain: KAGVTQTPRYLIKTRGQQVTLSCSPISGHRSVSWYQQTPGQGLQFLFEYFSETQRNKGNFPGRFSGRQFSNSRSEMNVSTLELGDSALYLCASTDISSYNEQFFGPGTRLTVL.

This rearrangement joins TRBV19 to TRBJ2-3; TRBD2 might be the D (5 bases). Looked up from germline, CDR1 is LNHDA and CDR2 is SQIVND (reference sequence). There are 14 residues in the CDR3. The V gene lost 4 bases and the J gene lost 1 base, with 9 bases spanning the gap. In nucleotides, the CDR3 is TGTGCCAGTAGTACTAACGGGGGCACAGATACGCAGTATTTT. Its protein product is CASSTNGGTDTQYF.

This clone was observed a single time. J is TRBJ1-2 and V is TRBV7-9; TRBD1 matches at 8 bases. The CDR3 spans 14 residues. CDR1 and CDR2 from the germline V gene are SEHNR and FQNEAQ (reference sequence). The ends lost 2 bases at V and 4 bases at J; junction bases unmatched: 3. Written as DNA, the CDR3 is TGTGCCAGCAGCTTACTGCAGGGGGCCTATGGCTACACCTTC. Amino acid sequence: CASSLLQGAYGYTF. Full variable domain (missing parts from reference TRBV7-9 and TRBJ1-2): DTGVSQNPRHKITKRGQNVTFRCDPISEHNRLYWYRQTLGQGPEFLTYFQNEAQLEKSRLLSDRFSAERPKGSFSTLEIQRTEQGDSAMYLCASSLLQGAYGYTFGSGTRLTVV.

The chain carries TRBV5-5 and TRBJ1-5, with 7 bases aligning to TRBD1. This CDR3 has 15 residues. Germline V lookup: CDR1 SGHKS, CDR2 YYEKEE (reference sequence). V trimming: 1 base; J trimming: 4 bases; junction bases outside the gene matches: 5. The CDR3 here is CASSLIDRVNQPQHF. The CDR3 DNA follows: TGTGCCAGCAGCTTGATCGACAGGGTTAATCAGCCCCAGCATTTT.

In DNA, the CDR3 is TGTGCCAGCAGCCCACCGGGATTCCAGCACACCGGGGAGCTGTTTTTT. Translation gives CASSPPGFQHTGELFF. The V and J genes are TRBV7-9 and TRBJ2-2, with D maybe TRBD2 (5 bases). Trimming took off 5 bases at V and 3 bases at J, with 16 bases between the two ends. The CDR3 is made up of 16 amino acids. CDR1 is SEHNR, CDR2 FQNEAQ, per germline (reference sequence).

The CDR3 DNA reads TGTGCCAGCAGCTTAGGGACAGGGGGACATCACACTGAAGCTTTCTTT. Translation gives CASSLGTGGHHTEAFF. This chain joins TRBV7-9 and TRBJ1-1; TRBD1 matches 10 bases. The trim removed 1 base at V and 3 bases at J, leaving 5 bases unmatched. The germline CDR1 and CDR2 sequences are SEHNR and FQNEAQ (reference sequence). The length of the CDR3 is 16 residues. The entire variable domain, with the rest obtained from reference TRBV7-9 and TRBJ1-1, is as follows: DTGVSQNPRHKITKRGQNVTFRCDPISEHNRLYWYRQTLGQGPEFLTYFQNEAQLEKSRLLSDRFSAERPKGSFSTLEIQRTEQGDSAMYLCASSLGTGGHHTEAFFGQGTRLTVV.

This rearrangement joins TRBV19 to TRBJ2-5; 10 bases map to TRBD2. The CDR3 has 15 residues. V was pared by 8 bases and J by 4 bases, with 10 bases of the junction left unmatched. Germline-derived CDR1 and CDR2 are LNHDA and SQIVND (reference sequence). The CDR3 region is CASGKLAGEGETQYF. The CDR3 coding sequence is TGTGCCAGTGGAAAGCTAGCGGGAGAGGGAGAGACCCAGTACTTC.

The chain joins TRBV29-1 to TRBJ2-7; 9 bases line up with TRBD2. V lost 6 bases, J lost 2 bases, and 5 bases stayed unmatched. This CDR3 has 13 residues. CDR1 SQVTM and CDR2 ANQGSEA come from the germline V gene. CDR3 nucleotides: TGCAGCGTCTCCGGGACTAGCACCTACGAGCAGTACTTC. Protein product: CSVSGTSTYEQYF.

This clone was picked up a small number of times. The chain couples TRBV19 to TRBJ1-1; the match to TRBD1 covers 7 bases. The J segment lost 4 bases and the V segment lost 5 bases, leaving 10 bases of the junction unmatched. This CDR3 is built from 15 residues. Germline lookup yields CDR1 LNHDA and CDR2 SQIVND (reference sequence). CDR3 sequence reads: CASSEPQGGRTEAFF. Written as DNA, the CDR3 is TGTGCCAGTAGTGAGCCCCAGGGGGGTCGCACTGAAGCTTTCTTT.

This chain links TRBV19 with TRBJ1-3; D is uncertain. Germline V lookup: CDR1 LNHDA, CDR2 SQIVND (reference sequence). V lost 7 bases, J lost 0 bases, and 10 bases lay in between. There are 14 residues in the CDR3. The CDR3 here is CASTPLISGNTIYF. In DNA form, the CDR3 reads TGTGCCAGTACCCCACTGATCTCTGGAAACACCATATATTTT.